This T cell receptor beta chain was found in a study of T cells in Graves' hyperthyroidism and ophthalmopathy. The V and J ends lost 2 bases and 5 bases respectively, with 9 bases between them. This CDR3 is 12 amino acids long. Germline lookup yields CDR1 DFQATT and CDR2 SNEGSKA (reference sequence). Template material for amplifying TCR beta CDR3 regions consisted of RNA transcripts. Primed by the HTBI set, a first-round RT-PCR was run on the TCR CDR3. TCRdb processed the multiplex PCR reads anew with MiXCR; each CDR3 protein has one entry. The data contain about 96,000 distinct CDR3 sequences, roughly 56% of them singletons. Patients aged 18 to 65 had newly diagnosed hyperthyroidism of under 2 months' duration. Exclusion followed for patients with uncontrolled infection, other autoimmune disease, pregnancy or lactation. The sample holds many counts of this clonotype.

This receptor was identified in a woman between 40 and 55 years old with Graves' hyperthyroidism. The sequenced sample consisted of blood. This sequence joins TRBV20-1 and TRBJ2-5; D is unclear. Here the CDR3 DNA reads TGCAGTGCTAGACACCACGGGGAGACCCAGTACTTC. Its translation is CSARHHGETQYF.